Listed below are T cell receptor beta chains from one sample, sequenced in a study of cytomegalovirus exposure and HLA in healthy donors. Clones were sequenced by immunoSEQ multiplex PCR, and TCRdb holds only the in-frame ones, with some missing. This table has 150,000 to 200,000 clones, around 75% appearing once. Sequenced: PBMCs. The receptors here all came from a male donor in good health and CMV-seronegative. Each CDR3 is given with its conserved first and last residue. A D gene is named only where the DNA matches it firmly. Not all rows give a size; the values are once, few, many and, for expanded clones, a class.

clone size: few; J gene: TRBJ2-3; D gene: NA; V gene: TRBV14; CDR3 protein: CASSQSHGDTQYF; CDR3 DNA: TGTGCCAGCAGCCAATCCCACGGGGATACGCAGTATTTT
clone size: NA; J gene: TRBJ1-2; D gene: TRBD1; V gene: TRBV20-1; CDR3 protein: CSAGGLGYTF; CDR3 DNA: TGCAGTGCAGGGGGCCTTGGCTACACCTTC
clone size: NA; J gene: TRBJ1-1; D gene: NA; V gene: TRBV5-1; CDR3 protein: CASSSIPESSTEAFF; CDR3 DNA: TGCGCCAGCAGCTCGATCCCTGAGTCGAGCACTGAAGCTTTCTTT
clone size: NA; J gene: TRBJ2-7; D gene: TRBD2; V gene: TRBV29-1; CDR3 protein: CSGLGGSSYEQYF; CDR3 DNA: TGCAGCGGCCTCGGGGGGAGCTCCTACGAGCAGTACTTC
clone size: NA; J gene: TRBJ2-5; D gene: TRBD2; V gene: TRBV15; CDR3 protein: CATSIDGGVQETQYF; CDR3 DNA: TGTGCCACCAGCATCGACGGGGGGGTCCAAGAGACCCAGTACTTC
clone size: NA; J gene: TRBJ1-2; D gene: NA; V gene: TRBV27; CDR3 protein: CASRITYRDYGYTF; CDR3 DNA: TGTGCCAGCAGGATCACTTACAGGGACTATGGCTACACCTTC
clone size: NA; J gene: TRBJ2-7; D gene: TRBD1; V gene: TRBV19; CDR3 protein: CASSPRTGSYEQYF; CDR3 DNA: TGTGCCAGTAGTCCCCGGACAGGCTCCTACGAGCAGTACTTC
clone size: NA; J gene: TRBJ2-3; D gene: NA; V gene: TRBV15; CDR3 protein: CATSRDQGGPDTQYF; CDR3 DNA: TGTGCCACCAGCAGAGACCAGGGAGGACCAGATACGCAGTATTTT
clone size: once; J gene: TRBJ1-5; D gene: NA; V gene: TRBV6-1; CDR3 protein: CASSEAGGDFGPRHF; CDR3 DNA: TGTGCCAGCAGTGAAGCGGGAGGGGACTTTGGGCCCCGGCATTTT
clone size: NA; J gene: TRBJ2-1; D gene: NA; V gene: TRBV9; CDR3 protein: CASSVVGESYNEQFF; CDR3 DNA: TGTGCCAGCAGCGTAGTTGGAGAGTCCTACAATGAGCAGTTCTTC
clone size: NA; J gene: TRBJ1-2; D gene: NA; V gene: TRBV5-1; CDR3 protein: CASSLETGHGYGYTF; CDR3 DNA: TGCGCCAGCAGCTTGGAAACAGGGCACGGCTATGGCTACACCTTC
clone size: NA; J gene: TRBJ1-4; D gene: NA; V gene: TRBV9; CDR3 protein: CASSASNEKLFF; CDR3 DNA: TGTGCCAGCAGCGCCTCTAATGAAAAACTGTTTTTT
clone size: NA; J gene: TRBJ2-4; D gene: NA; V gene: TRBV5-1; CDR3 protein: CASSLEGPKNIQYF; CDR3 DNA: TGCGCCAGCAGCTTGGAGGGGCCAAAAAACATTCAGTACTTC
clone size: once; J gene: TRBJ1-5; D gene: TRBD1; V gene: TRBV6-1; CDR3 protein: CASTEGQGYQPQHF; CDR3 DNA: TGTGCCAGCACTGAAGGACAGGGGTATCAGCCCCAGCATTTT
clone size: NA; J gene: TRBJ1-2; D gene: TRBD1; V gene: TRBV19; CDR3 protein: CASRATGVYGYTF; CDR3 DNA: TGTGCCAGTAGAGCCACAGGGGTGTATGGCTACACCTTC
clone size: NA; J gene: TRBJ2-1; D gene: NA; V gene: TRBV19; CDR3 protein: CASTNQLLAPSSYNEQFF; CDR3 DNA: TGTGCCAGTACCAACCAGCTTCTAGCGCCGAGCTCCTACAATGAGCAGTTCTTC
clone size: few; J gene: TRBJ1-1; D gene: NA; V gene: TRBV6-6; CDR3 protein: CASSYSMANTEAFF; CDR3 DNA: TGTGCCAGCAGTTACTCGATGGCGAACACTGAAGCTTTCTTT
clone size: NA; J gene: TRBJ1-2; D gene: NA; V gene: TRBV28; CDR3 protein: CASSTPALGGYTF; CDR3 DNA: TGTGCCAGCAGTACCCCGGCACTCGGGGGCTACACCTTC
clone size: few; J gene: TRBJ1-6; D gene: NA; V gene: TRBV11-2; CDR3 protein: CASSLLGSSYNSPLHF; CDR3 DNA: TGTGCCAGCAGCTTACTTGGGAGCTCCTATAATTCACCCCTCCACTTT
clone size: few; J gene: TRBJ1-5; D gene: TRBD1; V gene: TRBV9; CDR3 protein: CASSVGGQNQPQHF; CDR3 DNA: TGTGCCAGCAGCGTAGGGGGACAGAATCAGCCCCAGCATTTT
clone size: NA; J gene: TRBJ2-7; D gene: TRBD2; V gene: TRBV6-6; CDR3 protein: CASSLVAGGEQYF; CDR3 DNA: TGTGCCAGCAGTTTGGTAGCGGGCGGTGAGCAGTACTTC
clone size: few; J gene: TRBJ1-2; D gene: NA; V gene: TRBV28; CDR3 protein: CASSAGGHYGYTF; CDR3 DNA: TGTGCCAGCAGTGCAGGTGGTCACTATGGCTACACCTTC
clone size: few; J gene: TRBJ1-1; D gene: TRBD1; V gene: TRBV6-4; CDR3 protein: CASSASGTGKNTEAFF; CDR3 DNA: TGTGCCAGCAGTGCCTCCGGGACAGGAAAGAACACTGAAGCTTTCTTT
clone size: NA; J gene: TRBJ2-5; D gene: TRBD2; V gene: TRBV15; CDR3 protein: CATSSRGVGQQYF; CDR3 DNA: TGTGCCACCAGCAGCCGGGGGGTAGGGCAGCAGTACTTC
clone size: once; J gene: TRBJ1-5; D gene: NA; V gene: TRBV9; CDR3 protein: CARLGLYYGNQPQHF; CDR3 DNA: TGTGCCAGATTAGGACTATATTACGGCAATCAGCCCCAGCATTTT
clone size: NA; J gene: TRBJ2-1; D gene: TRBD2; V gene: TRBV28; CDR3 protein: CASSPRTSGSEQFF; CDR3 DNA: TGTGCCAGCAGTCCTCGGACTAGCGGGAGTGAGCAGTTCTTC
clone size: NA; J gene: TRBJ2-7; D gene: NA; V gene: TRBV7-9; CDR3 protein: CSSSFDRRTYEQYF; CDR3 DNA: TGTTCCAGCAGCTTTGACAGGAGAACATACGAGCAGTACTTC
clone size: few; J gene: TRBJ1-5; D gene: NA; V gene: TRBV15; CDR3 protein: CATSRGTANQPQHF; CDR3 DNA: TGTGCCACCAGCAGAGGGACAGCAAATCAGCCCCAGCATTTT
clone size: NA; J gene: TRBJ2-3; D gene: TRBD2; V gene: TRBV20-1; CDR3 protein: CSARRGDTQYF; CDR3 DNA: TGCAGTGCTAGGCGGGGGGATACGCAGTATTTT
clone size: NA; J gene: TRBJ2-7; D gene: TRBD1; V gene: TRBV18; CDR3 protein: CASSPLNPGQGPYEQYF; CDR3 DNA: TGTGCCAGCTCACCACTAAACCCGGGACAGGGCCCCTACGAGCAGTACTTC
clone size: few; J gene: TRBJ1-5; D gene: NA; V gene: TRBV6-6; CDR3 protein: CASSPGGSNQPQHF; CDR3 DNA: TGTGCCAGCAGTCCTGGGGGGAGCAATCAGCCCCAGCATTTT
clone size: NA; J gene: TRBJ2-5; D gene: NA; V gene: TRBV12-5; CDR3 protein: CASGLGQLQETQYF; CDR3 DNA: TGTGCTAGTGGTTTGGGACAGCTCCAAGAGACCCAGTACTTC
clone size: NA; J gene: TRBJ2-7; D gene: TRBD2; V gene: TRBV19; CDR3 protein: CASRQTSGSGYEQYF; CDR3 DNA: TGTGCCAGTAGGCAGACTAGCGGGAGCGGATACGAGCAGTACTTC
clone size: NA; J gene: TRBJ1-3; D gene: NA; V gene: TRBV19; CDR3 protein: CASSIMSSGNTIYF; CDR3 DNA: TGTGCCAGTAGTATAATGAGCTCTGGAAACACCATATATTTT
clone size: few; J gene: TRBJ1-1; D gene: NA; V gene: TRBV6-6; CDR3 protein: CASSYDPRGRQAFF; CDR3 DNA: TGTGCCAGCAGTTACGACCCTAGAGGGAGGCAAGCTTTCTTT
clone size: NA; J gene: TRBJ2-3; D gene: NA; V gene: TRBV6-4; CDR3 protein: CASKRTDANTDTQYF; CDR3 DNA: TGTGCCAGCAAGAGGACAGACGCCAACACAGATACGCAGTATTTT
clone size: NA; J gene: TRBJ2-1; D gene: NA; V gene: TRBV21-1; CDR3 protein: CASALPYNDGLF; CDR3 DNA: TGTGCCAGCGCCCTCCCTTACAATGATGGGCTCTTC
clone size: NA; J gene: TRBJ2-6; D gene: NA; V gene: TRBV6-4; CDR3 protein: CASSGLAGANVLTF; CDR3 DNA: TGTGCCAGCAGTGGACTAGCTGGGGCCAACGTCCTGACTTTC
clone size: NA; J gene: TRBJ1-6; D gene: NA; V gene: TRBV6-5; CDR3 protein: CASSYQGAPNSPLHF; CDR3 DNA: TGTGCCAGCAGTTATCAGGGCGCCCCAAATTCACCCCTCCACTTT
clone size: once; J gene: TRBJ1-2; D gene: NA; V gene: TRBV5-8; CDR3 protein: CASIVLGEPFYGYTF; CDR3 DNA: TGTGCCAGCATTGTTTTAGGAGAGCCCTTCTATGGCTACACCTTC
clone size: NA; J gene: TRBJ2-3; D gene: TRBD2; V gene: TRBV7-9; CDR3 protein: CASSSGGAGNTQYF; CDR3 DNA: TGTGCCAGCAGCTCCGGGGGGGCCGGGAATACGCAGTATTTT
clone size: NA; J gene: TRBJ1-2; D gene: TRBD1; V gene: TRBV28; CDR3 protein: CASSIGTGEYGYTF; CDR3 DNA: TGTGCCAGCAGTATAGGGACAGGGGAATATGGCTACACCTTC
clone size: NA; J gene: TRBJ2-3; D gene: TRBD2; V gene: TRBV11-2; CDR3 protein: CASSLEGTSGSTDTQYF; CDR3 DNA: TGTGCCAGCAGCTTAGAGGGGACTAGCGGGAGTACAGATACGCAGTATTTT
clone size: NA; J gene: TRBJ2-7; D gene: NA; V gene: TRBV10-3; CDR3 protein: CAIGSTGYEQYF; CDR3 DNA: TGTGCCATCGGGAGCACTGGCTACGAGCAGTACTTC
clone size: NA; J gene: TRBJ2-3; D gene: TRBD2; V gene: TRBV30; CDR3 protein: CAWRGLAGGTDTQYF; CDR3 DNA: TGTGCCTGGAGAGGACTAGCGGGGGGCACAGATACGCAGTATTTT
clone size: NA; J gene: TRBJ2-1; D gene: NA; V gene: TRBV18; CDR3 protein: CASSPQPPEQFF; CDR3 DNA: TGTGCCAGCTCACCACAGCCTCCTGAGCAGTTCTTC
clone size: NA; J gene: TRBJ1-3; D gene: NA; V gene: TRBV30; CDR3 protein: CAWRDVGGSGNTIYF; CDR3 DNA: TGTGCCTGGAGGGATGTAGGGGGCTCTGGAAACACCATATATTTT
clone size: NA; J gene: TRBJ1-6; D gene: NA; V gene: TRBV6-6; CDR3 protein: CASSSSAGVSSPLHF; CDR3 DNA: TGTGCCAGCAGTTCCAGTGCAGGGGTGTCCTCACCCCTCCACTTT
clone size: NA; J gene: TRBJ2-1; D gene: NA; V gene: TRBV10-3; CDR3 protein: CAIRKEEGFYEQFF; CDR3 DNA: TGTGCCATCAGGAAGGAGGAGGGTTTTTATGAGCAGTTCTTC
clone size: NA; J gene: TRBJ1-1; D gene: NA; V gene: TRBV28; CDR3 protein: CASRRHDRISNEAFF; CDR3 DNA: TGTGCCAGCAGACGTCATGACAGGATTAGTAATGAAGCTTTCTTT
clone size: NA; J gene: TRBJ1-1; D gene: TRBD1; V gene: TRBV28; CDR3 protein: CASSPWTGNTEAFF; CDR3 DNA: TGTGCCAGCAGTCCGTGGACAGGGAACACTGAAGCTTTCTTT
clone size: NA; J gene: TRBJ1-2; D gene: NA; V gene: TRBV30; CDR3 protein: CAWSVGAGKNYGYTF; CDR3 DNA: TGTGCCTGGAGTGTAGGGGCAGGGAAAAACTATGGCTACACCTTC